Listed here is a single T cell receptor beta chain. Trimming cost V 3 bases and J 7 bases, with 12 bases left between them. In germline, CDR1 is MNHEY, CDR2 SMNVEV (reference sequence). This CDR3 region has 14 residues. This specimen belongs to a study of blood T cell repertoires in COVID-19. Study-wide background: Specimens from acute and convalescent COVID-19 originated in the United States, Italy and Spain.

In the original analysis: Scientists estimated how many nucleated cells there were by amplifying reference gene primers. TCRdb's copy holds only in-frame clones and misses some; the assay was immunoSEQ multiplex PCR. That table is the source of V, J and clone size, and D and trimming were worked out from the DNA. Of 250,000 to 300,000 clones in the sample, approximately 90% were seen once. Sequenced input: peripheral blood. This TCR was sampled from a man between 35 and 55 years old with acute or convalescent COVID-19. This chain joins TRBV27 and TRBJ1-4; TRBD1 is a possible D gene (5 bases). CDR3 protein: CASSLGGGSEKLFF. The CDR3 bases are TGTGCCAGCAGTTTGGGGGGGGGATCTGAAAAACTGTTTTTT. Complete variable domain (other parts from reference TRBV27 and TRBJ1-4): EAQVTQNPRYLITVTGKKLTVTCSQNMNHEYMSWYRQDPGLGLRQIYYSMNVEVTDKGDVPEGYKVSRKEKRNFPLILESPSPNQTSLYFCASSLGGGSEKLFFGSGTQLSVL.